The entry below gives a single T cell receptor (beta chain) sequence along with its context. Its cognate antigen is unknown. A much larger clone sits a single nucleotide away, making a read error possible. The data originate from a study of T cell repertoires in cytomegalovirus infection. Broader study findings: Predominance within the ex vivo response was attributable to HLA-C-restricted CMV-specific TCR beta clonotypes.

This CDR3 has 16 residues. V gave up 3 bases and J gave up 2 bases; unmatched junction bases: 6. Looked up from germline, CDR1 is SGHVS and CDR2 is FNYEAQ. MiXCR was run by TCRdb on the reads, yielding one entry per CDR3 protein. This repertoire shows hundreds of thousands of distinct CDR3 sequences, around 32% found once; its top ten account for roughly 15%. This chain uses TRBV7-6 with TRBJ2-5; 10 nucleotides line up with TRBD2. This clonotype originated in a human donor in good health (CMV status not recorded). Some clones in this sample may be carry-over from other donors' samples. The source material was PBMCs. The CDR3 nucleotides are TGTGCCAGCAGCTTTTCCCCGGGACTAGCGCAAGAGACCCAGTACTTC. Protein product: CASSFSPGLAQETQYF.